The 5 T cell receptor beta chains below all came from one sample that was sequenced in a study of CD8+ T cells in alopecia areata. RNA, once extracted, was reverse transcribed into cDNA for use as the sequencing template. Libraries were prepared by immunoSEQ multiplex PCR; TCRdb keeps only in-frame clonotypes and omits some of them. Of under 250,000 clones detected, around 62% appear once; the ten largest clones hold just over 0.45%. Sequencing was performed on CD4+ T cells sorted from blood, taken at week 0. These TCRs come from a human donor with alopecia areata.

The J gene is TRBJ1-5, the V gene TRBV6-5; no clear D gene. V was trimmed by 0 bases and J by 4 bases, leaving 7 bases between them. This CDR3 is 14 amino acids long. In germline, CDR1 is MNHEY, CDR2 SVGAGI. CDR3 coding DNA: TGTGCCAGCAGTTACTCAGGAGCAAATCAGCCCCAGCATTTT. This gives the protein CASSYSGANQPQHF.

This clone was detected once. V gene TRBV27 combines with J gene TRBJ1-2, with a weak D call TRBD1 (5 bases). The CDR3 sequence is 14 residues long. Trimming shortened V by 2 bases and J by 2 bases, and 9 bases separated the two germline ends. Per the germline V gene, CDR1 is MNHEY and CDR2 is SMNVEV (reference sequence). This CDR3 reads CASSLLAGNYGYTF. The CDR3 bases are TGTGCCAGCAGTTTACTCGCAGGGAACTATGGCTACACCTTC.

V usage is TRBV5-1 and J usage is TRBJ2-5, with D possibly being TRBD1 (5 bases). Trimming pared 0 bases from V and 5 bases from J, leaving 17 bases between. The CDR3 contains 16 residues. CDR1 is SGHRS, CDR2 YFSETQ, per germline. CDR3 DNA: TGCGCCAGCAGCTTGGCCGTGGCTCACGCAGGGGAGACCCAGTACTTC. Protein product: CASSLAVAHAGETQYF.

The V and J genes are TRBV30 and TRBJ2-5, with D possibly being TRBD2 (6 bases). CDR1 is GTSNPN and CDR2 is SVGIG in the germline V gene (reference sequence). The CDR3 runs 12 residues. As DNA, the CDR3 is TGTGCTGCCAGACGGGAGTTGGAGACCCAGTACTTC. This encodes CAARRELETQYF.

This clone occurred once. This CDR3 reads CASSLVDWSYNEQFF. DNA for the CDR3: TGTGCCAGCAGTTTAGTCGATTGGTCCTACAATGAGCAGTTCTTC. The chain recombines TRBV27 with TRBJ2-1; D gene unclear. The length of the CDR3 is 15 residues. V was trimmed by 2 bases and J by 1 base, leaving 9 bases between them. The germline V gene encodes CDR1 MNHEY and CDR2 SMNVEV (reference sequence).